The present T cell receptor beta chain was sequenced within a study of T-cell memory formation after mild COVID-19 listed by TCRdb under 2021. With respect to the entire study: TCR sequence clusters from the two donors were found to be largely donor specific. Two young, previously healthy adult volunteers made up the cohort, one male and one female. In two donors, T-cell clones that expanded and contracted after mild COVID-19 were followed by sequencing TCRalpha and TCRbeta repertoires longitudinally.

Ficoll-Paque density gradient centrifugation was used to isolate PBMCs. The paper's findings and limits, for the study overall: The study covered only two mild cases, and larger cohorts including severe cases with pre-infection samples were considered necessary. Some responding clones were found in pre-infection memory, which suggests that pre-existing cross-reactive memory T cells took part in the SARS-CoV-2 response. Contracting CD4+ clones were located mainly in the CM and EM memory subsets, whereas CD8+ clones were found to be enriched in EMRA. Clones that contracted from day 15 to 85 showed balanced CD4/CD8 phenotypes, whereas a second wave of clones that expanded from day 15 to 37 leaned towards CD4+. SARS-CoV-2 specificity of the second-wave clones peaking on day 37 was not confirmed.

TCRdb shows the sequencer as Illumina NovaSeq 6000. TCRalpha and TCRbeta cDNA libraries were constructed by 5'RACE with constant-segment primers, with sample barcodes and unique molecular identifiers being introduced. RNA was extracted from every sample with Trizol reagent. The libraries were amplified in two PCR steps, and the second step added a second sample barcode and Illumina TruSeq adapters. Libraries were sequenced on an Illumina NovaSeq with 2 x 150 bp paired-end reads. The authors processed their data as follows. The reads were demultiplexed and collapsed into UMI-guided consensus sequences using migec v1.2.7. With mixcr v2.1.11, UMI consensuses were aligned to TRA and TRB V and J templates and assembled into clonotypes. A clonotype was counted as expanded or contracted only when both edgeR and NoisET called the clonotype significant, with the noise models trained on biological replicates. For edgeR calls, the thresholds were a false discovery rate-adjusted p below 0.01 and a log2 fold-change of 1. As an exploratory analysis of dynamics, PCA with hierarchical clustering was applied to max-normalized trajectories of the 1000 most abundant clonotypes. Each responding clone was given a CD4 or CD8 phenotype based on the CD4+ and CD8+ repertoires, which had been sequenced separately. TCRdb reworked the public reads: Q25 trimming with fastp, MiXCR clone assembly, productive beta chains retained. Rows with a matching CDR3 protein are joined into one entry that keeps the most common DNA and genes. For this entry, the V and J calls and clone size follow TCRdb and not the study's own pipeline. The sample data list about 180,000 distinct CDR3 sequences, and approximately 18% of these were observed just once. The ten largest clones add up to approximately 4% of the sample.

This clonotype was detected ten times or more. Its antigen has not been determined. Base qualities are not provided; no much larger clone lies one nucleotide away. Sequenced sample: PBMCs or a T cell subset sorted from them (not recorded which). The source of this sequence is a man younger than 30 who had mild COVID-19 (a few samples of this study predate the infection). The sample titles of this study are shuffled in the database, so cell type and time point are left out; the donor was told from shared clones.

The sequenced DNA is TGTGCCAGCAGCCGCGCCGGGACAGGGGGTTTGGGCACTGAAGCTTTCTTT. Its translation is CASSRAGTGGLGTEAFF. Recombination linked TRBV5-4 to TRBJ1-1; 11 middle bases align to TRBD1. V is trimmed back by 4 bases and J by 4 bases, and the junction contains 12 bases that no gene match accounts for. From the cysteine through the phenylalanine, the CDR3 covers 17 amino acids. Just the 51-base CDR3 DNA is kept, in frame starting at base 1. For CDR1 and CDR2, the germline V gene (reference sequence) lists SGHNT and YYREEE.